The text below deals with one T cell receptor (beta chain). CDR1 SGHRS and CDR2 YFSETQ come from the germline V gene. The CDR3 extends over 16 amino acids. J lost 2 bases, V lost 2 bases, and 3 bases had no gene match. Authors' methods: Nucleated cell counts were estimated from reference gene primer amplification. The repertoire was sequenced with immunoSEQ multiplex PCR; TCRdb's copy has only in-frame clones and lacks some. V and J calls and clone size are as listed in that table; D and trimming were resolved from the DNA. The sample consists of roughly 100,000 clones, about nine tenths of them appearing once. The data were obtained in a study of blood T cell repertoires in COVID-19. Study details: Samples representing acute and convalescent COVID-19 were sourced from the United States, Italy and Spain. T cells, B-cell-depleted T cells, or PBMCs supplied cDNA or gDNA.

The TCR originated in a man in his fifties with acute or convalescent COVID-19. The chain couples TRBV5-1 to TRBJ2-2, with 10 bases identical to TRBD1. The specimen was peripheral blood. DNA of the CDR3: TGCGCCAGCAGCTTCGGGACAGGGGCCAACACCGGGGAGCTGTTTTTT. Its protein product is CASSFGTGANTGELFF.